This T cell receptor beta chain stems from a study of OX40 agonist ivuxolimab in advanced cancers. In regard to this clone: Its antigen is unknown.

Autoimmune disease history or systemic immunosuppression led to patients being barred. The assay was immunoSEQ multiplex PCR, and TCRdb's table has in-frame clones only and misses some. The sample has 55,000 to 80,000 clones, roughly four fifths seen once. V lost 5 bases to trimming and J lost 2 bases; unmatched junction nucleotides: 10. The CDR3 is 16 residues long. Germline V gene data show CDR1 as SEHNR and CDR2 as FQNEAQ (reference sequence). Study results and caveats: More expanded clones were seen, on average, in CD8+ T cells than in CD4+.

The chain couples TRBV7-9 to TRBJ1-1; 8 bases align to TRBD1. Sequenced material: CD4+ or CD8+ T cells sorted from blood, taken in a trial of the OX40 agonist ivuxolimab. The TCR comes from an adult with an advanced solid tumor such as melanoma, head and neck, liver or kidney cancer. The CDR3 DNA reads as TGTGCCAGCAGCCATCCGATTGGACAGGGAAACACTGAAGCTTTCTTT. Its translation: CASSHPIGQGNTEAFF.